The 30 T cell receptor beta chains reported below all come from one sample, sequenced in a study of type 1 regulatory T cells. Findings and caveats of the study: Type 1 regulatory T cells had a more restricted TCR repertoire than non-type 1 regulatory T cells.

TCRdb independently ran MiXCR on the reads; one entry per CDR3 protein. The sample holds approximately 6,000 distinct CDR3 sequences; roughly a third are singletons and the top ten take 25%. These receptors lack a known antigen. The sequenced sample consisted of cultured type 1 regulatory T (Tr1) cells, either the whole culture or a sorted fraction (not recorded which). The receptor source for this set is a human donor in good health.

This chain connects TRBV6-2 or TRBV6-3 to TRBJ1-5, with 11 bases that match TRBD1. The V and J ends lost 6 bases and 2 bases, in that order; junction bases with no gene match: 3. The CDR3 is 15 residues long. Looked up from germline, CDR1 is MNHEY and CDR2 is SVGEGT. CDR3 coding DNA: TGTGCCAGCAGGAGGACAGGGGGCGGCAATCAGCCCCAGCATTTT. The encoded protein is CASRRTGGGNQPQHF.

This clonotype was seen ten or more times. J is TRBJ2-3 and V is TRBV20-1; TRBD2 matches 12 bases. The CDR3 totals 16 residues. The J segment lost 2 bases and the V segment lost 1 base, leaving 4 bases of the junction unmatched. The germline CDR1 and CDR2 sequences are DFQATT and SNEGSKA (reference sequence). The CDR3 region is CSARVGLAGHTDTQYF. The CDR3 DNA follows: TGCAGTGCTAGAGTAGGACTAGCGGGACACACAGATACGCAGTATTTT.

This clonotype was detected many times. The chain has TRBV7-6 and TRBJ2-3; TRBD2 agrees at 8 bases. The J segment lost 4 bases and the V segment lost 4 bases, leaving 16 bases of the junction unmatched. This CDR3 is 18 amino acids long. Germline V lookup: CDR1 SGHVS, CDR2 FNYEAQ. The CDR3 nucleotides are TGTGCCAGCAGCTCAGTGATACCGGCGACTAGCGCACCAGATACGCAGTATTTT. Its translation: CASSSVIPATSAPDTQYF.

V gene TRBV7-8 combines with J gene TRBJ1-2; D not certain. Germline CDR1 and CDR2: SGHVS and FQNEAQ. V was trimmed by 5 bases and J by 4 bases, leaving 11 bases between them. This CDR3 is 13 amino acids long. DNA of the CDR3: TGTGCCAGCAGCCCTGACGGTGGCTATGGCTACACCTTC. Its translation is CASSPDGGYGYTF.

The chain joins TRBV2 to TRBJ2-5; D is undetermined. Trimming shortened V by 7 bases and J by 5 bases, and 8 bases separated the two germline ends. CDR3 length: 11 amino acids. Germline loops: CDR1 SNHLY, CDR2 FYNNEI. CDR3 region: CASKNGETQYF. The CDR3 DNA sequence: TGTGCCAGCAAAAATGGGGAGACCCAGTACTTC. Looking up the rest from reference TRBV2 and TRBJ2-5 gives the full variable domain: EPEVTQTPSHQVTQMGQEVILRCVPISNHLYFYWYRQILGQKVEFLVSFYNNEISEKSEIFDDQFSVERPDGSNFTLKIRSTKLEDSAMYFCASKNGETQYFGPGTRLLVL.

By share, this clonotype ranks as medium-sized. This CDR3 reads CSARVGQAATYEQYF. CDR3 bases: TGCAGTGCTAGAGTGGGACAGGCGGCAACCTACGAGCAGTACTTC. V is TRBV20-1 and J is TRBJ2-7; 8 bases are a match to TRBD1. Germline V gene data show CDR1 as DFQATT and CDR2 as SNEGSKA (reference sequence). This CDR3 has 15 amino acids. The V gene end was trimmed by 1 base and the J gene end by 2 bases; junction bases not matched to a gene: 7.

The chain recombines TRBV5-1 with TRBJ1-4; the D gene is possibly TRBD1 (6 bases). Trimming cost V 0 bases and J 8 bases, with 11 bases left between them. The CDR3 runs 14 residues. Germline CDR1 SGHRS, CDR2 YFSETQ. In nucleotides, the CDR3 is TGCGCCAGCAGCTTGGGACAGGCCCGCGAAAAACTGTTTTTT. Translating it yields CASSLGQAREKLFF.

Comment on this clonotype: A much larger clonotype is one base distant, so this may be a read error. The chain combines TRBV7-2 with TRBJ1-3, with 7 positions matching TRBD1. The CDR3 is 15 residues long. Germline V CDR1 and CDR2: SGHTA, FQGNSA. The CDR3: CASSLATGSGNTIFF. In DNA, the CDR3 is TGTGCCAGCAGCTTAGCGACAGGGTCTGGAAACACCATATTTTTT.

By share of the sample, this clonotype is medium-sized. The gene calls are TRBV12-3 or TRBV12-4 and TRBJ1-5; D unresolved. The V gene lost 5 bases and the J gene lost 0 bases, with 8 bases spanning the gap. This CDR3 has 14 residues. The CDR3 is CASSPRLSNQPQHF. The CDR3 DNA is TGTGCCAGCAGTCCGCGACTTAGCAATCAGCCCCAGCATTTT.

The rearrangement joins TRBV19 to TRBJ2-7, with D unresolved. This CDR3 comprises 13 residues. Trimming removed 1 base from V and 5 bases from J, with 9 bases in between. CDR1 LNHDA and CDR2 SQIVND come from the germline V gene (reference sequence). CDR3 sequence reads: CASSIGQSHEQYF. CDR3 in DNA: TGTGCCAGTAGTATAGGCCAGTCCCACGAGCAGTACTTC. Looking up the rest from reference TRBV19 and TRBJ2-7 gives the full variable domain: DGGITQSPKYLFRKEGQNVTLSCEQNLNHDAMYWYRQDPGQGLRLIYYSQIVNDFQKGDIAEGYSVSREKKESFPLTVTSAQKNPTAFYLCASSIGQSHEQYFGPGTRLTVT.

In its sample, this clonotype is large. The rearrangement uses TRBV7-3 and TRBJ2-7, with D perhaps TRBD1 (5 bases). The CDR3 is made up of 11 amino acids. The V end was cut by 8 bases, the J end by 5 bases, with 10 bases between. The germline CDR1 and CDR2 sequences are SGHTA and FQGTGA. For the CDR3, the DNA is TGTGCCAGCCCTTTGGGGCACGAGCAGTACTTC. Translated: CASPLGHEQYF.

This chain joins TRBV3-1 and TRBJ1-3, with TRBD1 matching over 7 bases. The CDR3 covers 14 residues. J gave up 2 bases and V 3 bases, and 1 base lay outside the gene matches. Germline V gene data show CDR1 as LGHDT and CDR2 as YNNKEL (reference sequence). Here the CDR3 DNA reads TGTGCCAGCAGCCAGCAGGGGGCTGGAAACACCATATATTTT. Translating it yields CASSQQGAGNTIYF.

Concerning this clonotype itself: A much larger clone differs by one base, so this may be a read error. The genes are TRBV3-1 and TRBJ2-2, with D perhaps TRBD1 or TRBD2 (5 bases each). This CDR3 is 12 amino acids long. Germline CDR1 LGHDT, CDR2 YNNKEL (reference sequence). CDR3: CASSQALGELSF. The CDR3 DNA is TGTGCCAGCAGCCAAGCTTTGGGGGAGCTGTCTTTT.

This clonotype was detected only a few times. The V gene is TRBV5-5, the J gene TRBJ2-7, with TRBD2 identical over 7 bases. Germline V CDR1 and CDR2: SGHKS, YYEKEE (reference sequence). This CDR3 comprises 15 residues. J lost 2 bases, V lost 1 base, and 6 bases had no gene match. The CDR3 protein is CASSLLQGGPYEQYF. The CDR3 region has the DNA TGTGCCAGCAGCTTGTTGCAGGGAGGGCCCTACGAGCAGTACTTC. The full variable domain, its missing parts supplied by reference TRBV5-5 and TRBJ2-7, is DAGVTQSPTHLIKTRGQQVTLRCSPISGHKSVSWYQQVLGQGPQFIFQYYEKEERGRGNFPDRFSARQFPNYSSELNVNALLLGDSALYLCASSLLQGGPYEQYFGPGTRLTVT.

This clonotype was detected a few times. The chain combines TRBV15 with TRBJ1-2; 9 nucleotides line up with TRBD1. This CDR3 comprises 15 residues. Germline trimming cut 2 bases from V and 6 bases from J; bases unmatched to any gene: 7. CDR1 LNHNV and CDR2 YYDKDF come from the germline V gene (reference sequence). For the CDR3, the DNA is TGTGCCACCAGCAGAAGTGGACAGGGGTCAGATGGCTACACCTTC. This sequence encodes CATSRSGQGSDGYTF. The entire variable domain, with the rest obtained from reference TRBV15 and TRBJ1-2, is as follows: DAMVIQNPRYQVTQFGKPVTLSCSQTLNHNVMYWYQQKSSQAPKLLFHYYDKDFNNEADTPDNFQSRRPNTSFCFLDIRSPGLGDTAMYLCATSRSGQGSDGYTFGSGTRLTVV.

The J gene is TRBJ2-7, the V gene TRBV30; no definite D call. Looked up from germline, CDR1 is GTSNPN and CDR2 is SVGIG (reference sequence). CDR3 length equals 11 residues. The V end was cut by 5 bases, the J end by 6 bases, with 11 bases between. The CDR3 here is CAWGDLTEQYF. CDR3 in DNA: TGTGCCTGGGGAGACCTTACCGAGCAGTACTTC.

This clonotype was counted a few times. The chain links TRBV5-1 to TRBJ1-5; no definite D call. Per the germline V gene, CDR1 is SGHRS and CDR2 is YFSETQ. This CDR3 has 13 residues. Trimming cost V 4 bases and J 6 bases, with 11 bases left between them. CDR3 region: CASSPGMGQPQHF. CDR3 coding DNA: TGCGCCAGCAGCCCGGGTATGGGTCAGCCCCAGCATTTT.

This chain connects TRBV20-1 to TRBJ1-2; no clear D. The CDR3 loop spans 14 amino acids. Germline-derived CDR1 and CDR2 are DFQATT and SNEGSKA (reference sequence). Trimming pared 7 bases from V and 4 bases from J, leaving 19 bases between. In nucleotides, the CDR3 is TGCAGTGGGGCATTGGGCGCCCAATCCTATGGCTACACCTTC. Its translation is CSGALGAQSYGYTF.

Comment on this clonotype: At one end, the junction sequence differs from germline, possibly due to a read error. The V gene is TRBV6-2 or TRBV6-3, the J gene TRBJ2-3; possible D gene TRBD2, 6 bases. Germline-derived CDR1 and CDR2 are MNHEY and SVGEGT. The CDR3 totals 14 residues. CDR3 protein: CASSGLPSTDAQYF. For the CDR3, the DNA is TGTGCCAGCAGCGGACTACCTAGCACAGATGCGCAGTATTTT.

Notes on this clonotype: A much larger clone lies a single base off, so this may be a read error. The J gene is TRBJ2-2, the V gene TRBV10-3; the D is unclear. Germline assignment: CDR1 ENHRY and CDR2 SYGVKD. V was cut by 4 bases and J by 1 base, with 13 bases left in between. The CDR3 consists of 16 residues. The CDR3, as DNA: TGTGCCATCAGTGGGCAACTGCCCTTGAACACCGGGGAGCTGTTTTTT. Translating it yields CAISGQLPLNTGELFF.

Comment on this clonotype: An end of the junction differs from the germline gene, which may be a read error. The chain joins TRBV7-9 to TRBJ2-3; the match to TRBD1 covers 12 bases. The CDR3 totals 16 residues. CDR1 is SEHNR, CDR2 FQNEAQ, per germline (reference sequence). CDR3 nucleotide sequence: TGTGCCAGCAGCTTATTGGGGACAGGGGGCATAGATATGCAGTATTTT. This encodes CASSLLGTGGIDMQYF.

By share, this clonotype ranks as medium-sized (0.01 to 0.1%). The chain uses TRBV7-2 and TRBJ2-2, with D perhaps given as TRBD1 or TRBD2 (6 bases each). The ends were cut back, 5 bases at V and 3 bases at J, with 13 bases in the middle. Looked up from germline, CDR1 is SGHTA and CDR2 is FQGNSA. The CDR3 spans 15 residues. The CDR3 region is CASSARGLDTGELFF. CDR3 DNA sequence: TGTGCCAGCAGCGCCCGGGGGCTCGACACCGGGGAGCTGTTTTTT.

The CDR3 sequence: CSASGTSGKADTQYF. For the CDR3, the DNA is TGCAGTGCTTCCGGGACTAGCGGGAAAGCAGATACGCAGTATTTT. The chain uses TRBV20-1 and TRBJ2-3; 13 nucleotides align to TRBD2. Looked up from germline, CDR1 is DFQATT and CDR2 is SNEGSKA (reference sequence). The CDR3 runs to 15 residues. V shed 5 bases, J shed 4 bases, and the junction held 6 bases outside the gene matches.

V is TRBV18 and J is TRBJ2-3, with D perhaps matching TRBD2 (6 bases). V was pared by 2 bases and J by 6 bases, with 15 bases between. CDR1 is KGHSH, CDR2 LQKENI, per germline. The CDR3 runs to 15 residues. In DNA form, the CDR3 reads TGTGCCAGCTCACCAGGTCTTGCCAGCGGGGATACGCAGTATTTT. As protein: CASSPGLASGDTQYF.

Within the sample, this clonotype is medium-sized. The CDR3 DNA reads TGCGCCAGCAGCTTGGTTTCGGGTACGAACACTGAAGCTTTCTTT. This codes for CASSLVSGTNTEAFF. The chain uses TRBV5-1 and TRBJ1-1; no clear D gene. Trimming stripped 0 bases from V and 1 base from J, with 10 bases between. The CDR3 sequence is 15 residues long. Germline lookup yields CDR1 SGHRS and CDR2 YFSETQ.

The chain is built from TRBV6-5 and TRBJ2-1; weak D call: TRBD2 (6 bases). Germline V gene sequence: CDR1 MNHEY, CDR2 SVGAGI. The V and J ends lost 5 bases and 3 bases respectively, with 14 bases between them. The CDR3 covers 15 residues. The CDR3 DNA reads as TGTGCCAGCAGTGTGACTAGTTCTAGCTACAATGAGCAGTTCTTC. Protein product: CASSVTSSSYNEQFF.

This clonotype was found once. The V and J genes are TRBV20-1 and TRBJ2-3, with TRBD1 identical over 9 bases. V shed 5 bases, J shed 6 bases, and the junction held 15 bases outside the gene matches. Germline CDR1 and CDR2: DFQATT and SNEGSKA (reference sequence). The CDR3 runs 16 residues. The CDR3 nucleotides read TGCAGTGCTTTTGACAGGGGGAATCTAGCGCGGGATACGCAGTATTTT. Its protein is CSAFDRGNLARDTQYF.

This clonotype was observed once. This may arise from a read error, as a much more abundant clone is one base away. The rearrangement joins TRBV7-3 to TRBJ2-1; 8 bases match TRBD1. The CDR3 covers 13 residues. Germline V gives CDR1 SGHTA, CDR2 FQGTGA. V trimming: 5 bases; J trimming: 8 bases; junction bases outside the gene matches: 5. Here the CDR3 DNA reads TGTGCCAGCAGCAGAGACAGGGGACATGAGCAGTTCTTC. This gives the protein CASSRDRGHEQFF.

This clonotype showed up many times. This sequence joins TRBV6-2 or TRBV6-3 and TRBJ2-1, with no clear D. The ends were cut back, 0 bases at V and 7 bases at J, with 10 bases in the middle. The germline CDR1 and CDR2 sequences are MNHEY and SVGEGT. The CDR3 spans 14 residues. The CDR3 here is CASSYSGSRNEQFF. The CDR3 DNA is TGTGCCAGCAGTTACTCAGGCTCACGAAATGAGCAGTTCTTC.

In this sample, this clonotype turned up many times. This rearrangement joins TRBV10-3 to TRBJ2-7, with D unclear. The germline V gene encodes CDR1 ENHRY and CDR2 SYGVKD. This CDR3 region has 14 residues. V lost 0 bases and J lost 5, with 11 bases in between. The CDR3 bases are TGTGCCATCAGTGAGTCCTTCCTAGACAACGAGCAGTACTTC. It codes for CAISESFLDNEQYF.